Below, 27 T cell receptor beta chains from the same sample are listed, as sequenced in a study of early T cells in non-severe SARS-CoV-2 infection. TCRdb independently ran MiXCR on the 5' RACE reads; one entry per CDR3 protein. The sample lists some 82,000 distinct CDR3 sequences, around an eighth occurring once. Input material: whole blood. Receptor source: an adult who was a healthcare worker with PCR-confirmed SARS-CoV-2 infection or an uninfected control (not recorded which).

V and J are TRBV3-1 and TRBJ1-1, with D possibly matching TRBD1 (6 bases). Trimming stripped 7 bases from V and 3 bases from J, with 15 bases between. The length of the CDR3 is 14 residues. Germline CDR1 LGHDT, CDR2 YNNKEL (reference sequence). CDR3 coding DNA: TGTGCCAGCAACAACAGGGCGGGGGACACTGAAGCTTTCTTT. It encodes CASNNRAGDTEAFF.

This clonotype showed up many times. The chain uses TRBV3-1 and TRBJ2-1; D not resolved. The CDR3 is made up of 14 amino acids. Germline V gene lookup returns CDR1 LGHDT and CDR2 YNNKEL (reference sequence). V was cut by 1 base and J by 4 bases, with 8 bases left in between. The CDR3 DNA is TGTGCCAGCAGCCAAGTATCCCAGTACAATGAGCAGTTCTTC. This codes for CASSQVSQYNEQFF.

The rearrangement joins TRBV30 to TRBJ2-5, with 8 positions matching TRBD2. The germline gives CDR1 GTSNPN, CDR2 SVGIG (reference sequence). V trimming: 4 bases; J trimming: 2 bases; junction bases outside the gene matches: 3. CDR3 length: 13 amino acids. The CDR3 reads CAWKGLAQETQYF. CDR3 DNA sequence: TGTGCCTGGAAAGGACTAGCTCAAGAGACCCAGTACTTC. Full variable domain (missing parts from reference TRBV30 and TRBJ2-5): SQTIHQWPATLVQPVGSPLSLECTVEGTSNPNLYWYRQAAGRGLQLLFYSVGIGQISSEVPQNLSASRPQDRQFILSSKKLLLSDSGFYLCAWKGLAQETQYFGPGTRLLVL.

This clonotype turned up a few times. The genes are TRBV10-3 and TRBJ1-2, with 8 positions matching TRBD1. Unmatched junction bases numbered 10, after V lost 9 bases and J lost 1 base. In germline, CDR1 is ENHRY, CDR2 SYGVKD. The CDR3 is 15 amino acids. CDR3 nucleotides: TGTGCCATGACGGACAGGGTTGGCCTTAACTATGGCTACACCTTC. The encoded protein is CAMTDRVGLNYGYTF.

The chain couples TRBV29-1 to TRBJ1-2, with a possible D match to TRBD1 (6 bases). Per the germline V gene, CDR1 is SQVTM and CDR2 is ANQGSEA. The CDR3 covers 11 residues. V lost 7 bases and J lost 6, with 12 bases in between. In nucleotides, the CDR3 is TGCAGCGGGGCAGGGGATCATGGCTACACCTTC. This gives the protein CSGAGDHGYTF.

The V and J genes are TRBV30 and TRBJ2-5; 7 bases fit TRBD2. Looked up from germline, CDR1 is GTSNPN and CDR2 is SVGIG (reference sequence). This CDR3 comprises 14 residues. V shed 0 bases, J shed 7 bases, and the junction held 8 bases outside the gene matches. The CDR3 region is CAWSVGASGMTQYF. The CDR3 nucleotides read TGTGCCTGGAGTGTAGGGGCTAGCGGTATGACCCAGTACTTC. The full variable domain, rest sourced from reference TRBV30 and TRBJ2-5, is SQTIHQWPATLVQPVGSPLSLECTVEGTSNPNLYWYRQAAGRGLQLLFYSVGIGQISSEVPQNLSASRPQDRQFILSSKKLLLSDSGFYLCAWSVGASGMTQYFGPGTRLLVL.

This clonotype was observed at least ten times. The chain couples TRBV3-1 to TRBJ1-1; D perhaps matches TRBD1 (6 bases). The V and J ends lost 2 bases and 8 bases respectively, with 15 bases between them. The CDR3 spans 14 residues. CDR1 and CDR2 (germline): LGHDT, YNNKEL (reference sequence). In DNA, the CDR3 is TGTGCCAGCAGCCAAAAAAGAGCGGGACACGAAGCTTTCTTT. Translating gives CASSQKRAGHEAFF. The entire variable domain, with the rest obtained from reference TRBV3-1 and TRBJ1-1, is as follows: DTAVSQTPKYLVTQMGNDKSIKCEQNLGHDTMYWYKQDSKKFLKIMFSYNNKELIINETVPNRFSPKSPDKAHLNLHINSLELGDSAVYFCASSQKRAGHEAFFGQGTRLTVV.

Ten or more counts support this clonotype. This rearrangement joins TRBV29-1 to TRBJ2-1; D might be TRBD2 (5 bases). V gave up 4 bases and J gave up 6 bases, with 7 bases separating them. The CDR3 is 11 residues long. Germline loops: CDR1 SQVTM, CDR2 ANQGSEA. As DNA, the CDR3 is TGCAGCGTTGGAGAGGGCAATGAGCAGTTCTTC. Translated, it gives CSVGEGNEQFF.

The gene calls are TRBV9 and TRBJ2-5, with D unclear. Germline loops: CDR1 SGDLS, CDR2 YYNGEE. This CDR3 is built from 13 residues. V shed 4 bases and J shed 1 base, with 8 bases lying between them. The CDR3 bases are TGTGCCAGCAGCCCCCCGGTCCAAGAGACCCAGTACTTC. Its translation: CASSPPVQETQYF.

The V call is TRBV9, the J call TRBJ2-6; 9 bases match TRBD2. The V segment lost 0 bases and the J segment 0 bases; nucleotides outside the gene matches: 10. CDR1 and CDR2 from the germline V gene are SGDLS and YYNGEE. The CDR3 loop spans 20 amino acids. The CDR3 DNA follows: TGTGCCAGCAGCGTAGGACCTAGCGGGGCACTTGGCTCTGGGGCCAACGTCCTGACTTTC. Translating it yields CASSVGPSGALGSGANVLTF.

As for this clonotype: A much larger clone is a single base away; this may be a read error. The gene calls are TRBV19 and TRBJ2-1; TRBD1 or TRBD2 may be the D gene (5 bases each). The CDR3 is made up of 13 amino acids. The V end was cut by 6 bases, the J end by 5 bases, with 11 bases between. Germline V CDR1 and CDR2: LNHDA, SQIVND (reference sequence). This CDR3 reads CASRGDLDNEQFF. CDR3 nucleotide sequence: TGTGCCAGTAGGGGGGACCTGGACAATGAGCAGTTCTTC.

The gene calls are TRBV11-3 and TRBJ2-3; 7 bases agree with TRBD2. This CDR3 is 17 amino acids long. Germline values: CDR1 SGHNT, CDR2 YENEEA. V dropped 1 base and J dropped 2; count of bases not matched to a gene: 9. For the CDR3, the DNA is TGTGCCAGCAGCTTAGGACCGGCTAGCGGATACACAGATACGCAGTATTTT. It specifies CASSLGPASGYTDTQYF.

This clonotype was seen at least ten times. The CDR3 bases are TGTGCCAGCAGTTACGACAGGGGGGAATTAACCCTCCACTTT. Its translation is CASSYDRGELTLHF. The chain has TRBV6-5 and TRBJ1-6, with 9 nucleotides matching TRBD1. V lost 2 bases, J lost 14 bases, and 7 bases stayed unmatched. This CDR3 spans 14 amino acids. Germline V gene lookup returns CDR1 MNHEY and CDR2 SVGAGI.

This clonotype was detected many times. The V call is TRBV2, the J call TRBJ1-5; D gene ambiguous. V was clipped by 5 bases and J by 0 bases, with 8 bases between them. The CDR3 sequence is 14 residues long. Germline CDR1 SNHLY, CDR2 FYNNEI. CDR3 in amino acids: CASSFSHSNQPQHF. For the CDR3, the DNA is TGTGCCAGCAGTTTCAGTCATAGCAATCAGCCCCAGCATTTT.

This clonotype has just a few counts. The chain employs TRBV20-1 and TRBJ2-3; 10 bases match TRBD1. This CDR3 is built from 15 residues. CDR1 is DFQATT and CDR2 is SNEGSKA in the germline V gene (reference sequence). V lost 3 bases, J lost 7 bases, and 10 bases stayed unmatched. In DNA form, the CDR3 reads TGCAGTGCTAGGGCCTCCGGACAGGGGGTAAATACGCAGTATTTT. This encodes CSARASGQGVNTQYF.

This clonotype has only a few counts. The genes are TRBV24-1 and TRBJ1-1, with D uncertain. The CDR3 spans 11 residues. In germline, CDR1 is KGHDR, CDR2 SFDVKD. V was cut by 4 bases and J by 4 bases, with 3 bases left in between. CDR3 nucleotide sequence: TGTGCCACCAGTGAAGGCACTGAAGCTTTCTTT. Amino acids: CATSEGTEAFF.

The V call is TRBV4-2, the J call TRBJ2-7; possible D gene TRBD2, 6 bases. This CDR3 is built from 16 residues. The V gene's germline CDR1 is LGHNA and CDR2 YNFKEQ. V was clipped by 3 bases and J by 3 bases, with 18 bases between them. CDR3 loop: CASSQDFGGRNYEQYF. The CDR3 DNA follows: TGTGCCAGCAGCCAGGACTTTGGAGGGAGAAACTACGAGCAGTACTTC.

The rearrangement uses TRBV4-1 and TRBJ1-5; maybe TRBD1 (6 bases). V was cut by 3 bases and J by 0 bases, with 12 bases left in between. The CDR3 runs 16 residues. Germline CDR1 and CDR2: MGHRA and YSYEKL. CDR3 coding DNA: TGCGCCAGCAGCCAGGAGGGGGTGGATAGCAATCAGCCCCAGCATTTT. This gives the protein CASSQEGVDSNQPQHF.

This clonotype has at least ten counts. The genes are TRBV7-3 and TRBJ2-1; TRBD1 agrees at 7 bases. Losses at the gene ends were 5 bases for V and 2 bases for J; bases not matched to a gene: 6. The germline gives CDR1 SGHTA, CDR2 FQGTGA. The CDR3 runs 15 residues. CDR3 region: CASSQGDPAYNEQFF. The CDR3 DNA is TGTGCCAGCAGCCAGGGGGACCCCGCCTACAATGAGCAGTTCTTC.

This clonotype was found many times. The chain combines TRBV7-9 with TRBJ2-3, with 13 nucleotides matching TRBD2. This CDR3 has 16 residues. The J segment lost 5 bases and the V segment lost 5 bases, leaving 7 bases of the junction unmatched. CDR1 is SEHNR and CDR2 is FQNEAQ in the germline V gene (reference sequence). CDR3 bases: TGTGCCAGCAGCCACCGACTAGCGGGGGGAGAAGATACGCAGTATTTT. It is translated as CASSHRLAGGEDTQYF.

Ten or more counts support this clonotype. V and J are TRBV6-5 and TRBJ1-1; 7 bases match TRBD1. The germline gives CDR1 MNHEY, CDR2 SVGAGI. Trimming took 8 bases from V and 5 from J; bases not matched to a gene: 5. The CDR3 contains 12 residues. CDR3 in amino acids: CASRQGGTEAFF. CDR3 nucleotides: TGTGCCAGCCGACAGGGAGGGACTGAAGCTTTCTTT.

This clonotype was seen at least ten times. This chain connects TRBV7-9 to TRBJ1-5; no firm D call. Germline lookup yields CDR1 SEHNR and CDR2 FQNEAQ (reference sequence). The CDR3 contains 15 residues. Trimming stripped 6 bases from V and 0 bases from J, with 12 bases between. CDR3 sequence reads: CASSSGSNSNQPQHF. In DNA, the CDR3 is TGTGCCAGCAGTTCCGGGAGCAATAGCAATCAGCCCCAGCATTTT.

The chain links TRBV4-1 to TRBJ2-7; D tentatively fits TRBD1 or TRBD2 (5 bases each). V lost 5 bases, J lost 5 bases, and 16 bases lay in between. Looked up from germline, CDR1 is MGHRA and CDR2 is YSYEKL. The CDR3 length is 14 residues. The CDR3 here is CASSVLLWGNEQYF. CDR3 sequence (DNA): TGCGCCAGCAGCGTCCTCCTGTGGGGGAACGAGCAGTACTTC.

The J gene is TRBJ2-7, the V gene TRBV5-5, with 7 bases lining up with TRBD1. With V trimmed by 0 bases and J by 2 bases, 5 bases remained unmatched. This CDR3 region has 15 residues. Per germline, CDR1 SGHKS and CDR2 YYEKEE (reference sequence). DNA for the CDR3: TGTGCCAGCAGCTTGGAATGGGACAGCCCCTACGAGCAGTACTTC. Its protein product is CASSLEWDSPYEQYF.

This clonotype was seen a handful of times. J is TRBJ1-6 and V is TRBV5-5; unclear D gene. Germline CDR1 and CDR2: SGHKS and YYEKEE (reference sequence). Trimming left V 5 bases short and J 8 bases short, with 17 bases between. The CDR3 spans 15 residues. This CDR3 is CASSLLVGRYSPLHF. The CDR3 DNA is TGTGCCAGCAGTTTACTGGTCGGTCGGTATTCACCCCTCCACTTT.

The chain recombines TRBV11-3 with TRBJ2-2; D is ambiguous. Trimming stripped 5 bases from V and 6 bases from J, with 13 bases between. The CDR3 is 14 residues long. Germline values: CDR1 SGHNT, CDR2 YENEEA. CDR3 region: CASSPGRIAGELFF. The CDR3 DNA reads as TGTGCCAGCAGCCCCGGCAGGATCGCCGGGGAGCTGTTTTTT.

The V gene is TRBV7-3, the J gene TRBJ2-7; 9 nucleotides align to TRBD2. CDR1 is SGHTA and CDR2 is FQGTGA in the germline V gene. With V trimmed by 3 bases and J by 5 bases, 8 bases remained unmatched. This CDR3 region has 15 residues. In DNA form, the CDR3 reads TGTGCCAGCAGCTTCCAAGCGGGGGGCCTCGACGAGCAGTACTTC. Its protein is CASSFQAGGLDEQYF.